The 29 T cell receptor beta chains below all came from one sample that was sequenced in a study of identical twins. Each CDR3 protein is one row after TCRdb ran MiXCR on the 5' RACE reads. The table shows 600,000 to 700,000 distinct CDR3 sequences, with around 20% occurring only once. These same data were also listed under a study on T cells expressing NK-cell markers.

Sequencing was done on a sample of PBMCs. The source of these receptors is a woman under 30 in good health.

This chain links TRBV5-1 with TRBJ1-1; D call uncertain. The V end lost 0 bases, the J end lost 1 base, and 10 bases lay between the germline ends. CDR1 is SGHRS, CDR2 YFSETQ, per germline. This CDR3 has 15 residues. DNA of the CDR3: TGCGCCAGCAGCTTGGAAGGACCCGCGAACACTGAAGCTTTCTTT. This translates into CASSLEGPANTEAFF. The variable domain in full, completed from reference TRBV5-1 and TRBJ1-1, reads KAGVTQTPRYLIKTRGQQVTLSCSPISGHRSVSWYQQTPGQGLQFLFEYFSETQRNKGNFPGRFSGRQFSNSRSEMNVSTLELGDSALYLCASSLEGPANTEAFFGQGTRLTVV.

In its sample, this clonotype was seen a few times. V gene TRBV12-3 or TRBV12-4 combines with J gene TRBJ2-1; 13 bases line up with TRBD2. V was pared by 2 bases and J by 4 bases, with 5 bases of the junction left unmatched. There are 17 residues in the CDR3. CDR3 in amino acids: CASSLTSGRASYNEQFF. The CDR3 region has the DNA TGTGCCAGCAGTTTAACTAGCGGGAGGGCCTCTTACAATGAGCAGTTCTTC.

The chain has TRBV12-3 or TRBV12-4 and TRBJ2-1; D gene unclear. CDR3 size: 11 residues. The V end lost 6 bases, the J end lost 8 bases, and 8 bases lay between the germline ends. CDR3 sequence: CASSIAYEQFF. As DNA, the CDR3 is TGTGCCAGCAGCATAGCTTATGAGCAGTTCTTC.

A single count supports this clonotype. J is TRBJ2-3 and V is TRBV4-3; weak D call: TRBD1 (6 bases). V lost 1 base to trimming and J lost 9 bases, with 14 bases between them. Germline CDR1 and CDR2: LGHNA and YSLEER. The CDR3 totals 14 residues. The CDR3 sequence: CASSQGGRSTTQYF. CDR3 DNA sequence: TGCGCCAGCAGCCAAGGGGGGCGGTCTACAACGCAGTATTTT.

This clonotype came up many times. The rearrangement joins TRBV7-9 to TRBJ2-7; D possibly corresponds to TRBD2 (5 bases). The V gene's germline CDR1 is SEHNR and CDR2 FQNEAQ (reference sequence). V was clipped by 4 bases and J by 4 bases, with 11 bases between them. The CDR3 length is 13 residues. CDR3 coding DNA: TGTGCCAGCAGCTCCGACTACATTTACGAGCAGTACTTC. Its protein is CASSSDYIYEQYF. Filled out from reference TRBV7-9 and TRBJ2-7, the complete variable domain reads DTGVSQNPRHKITKRGQNVTFRCDPISEHNRLYWYRQTLGQGPEFLTYFQNEAQLEKSRLLSDRFSAERPKGSFSTLEIQRTEQGDSAMYLCASSSDYIYEQYFGPGTRLTVT.

DNA for the CDR3: TGTGCCAGCAGCCCTGGACTCCGCGGGACCTACGAGCAGTACTTC. As protein: CASSPGLRGTYEQYF. The chain couples TRBV3-1 to TRBJ2-7; possibly TRBD2 for D (6 bases). Germline V gene lookup returns CDR1 LGHDT and CDR2 YNNKEL (reference sequence). The CDR3 has 15 residues. Trimming stripped 4 bases from V and 2 bases from J, with 15 bases between.

This clonotype was recorded a few times. This chain uses TRBV6-5 with TRBJ1-1, with D unresolved. Germline CDR1 is MNHEY and CDR2 is SVGAGI. V shed 5 bases and J shed 6 bases, with 7 bases lying between them. The CDR3 has 11 amino acids. The CDR3, as DNA: TGTGCCAGCAGTGACGGGGCTGAAGCTTTCTTT. Translated, it gives CASSDGAEAFF.

CDR3 sequence reads: CSAENRALYGYTF. DNA of the CDR3: TGCAGTGCCGAGAACCGGGCCCTCTATGGCTACACCTTC. The chain is built from TRBV20-1 and TRBJ1-2; no clear D gene. The CDR3 extends over 13 amino acids. The V gene's germline CDR1 is DFQATT and CDR2 SNEGSKA (reference sequence). V lost 6 bases and J lost 4, with 15 bases in between.

The chain employs TRBV12-3 or TRBV12-4 and TRBJ1-6, with 8 bases lining up with TRBD1. CDR3 length: 14 residues. J was trimmed by 5 bases and V by 6 bases; bases with no gene match: 3. CDR3 bases: TGTGCCAGCAGAGGACAGGGTGATAATTCACCCCTCCACTTT. This codes for CASRGQGDNSPLHF.

This clonotype has only a few counts. The chain has TRBV6-1 and TRBJ2-7, with 9 bases that match TRBD1. The CDR3 has 15 residues. Germline V gives CDR1 MNHNS, CDR2 SASEGT. The V and J ends lost 5 bases and 4 bases, in that order; junction bases with no gene match: 9. The CDR3 protein is CASSRGGTGLYEQYF. The DNA for the CDR3 is TGTGCCAGCAGTAGGGGCGGGACAGGGTTGTACGAGCAGTACTTC.

This clonotype was counted only a few times. The rearrangement links TRBV12-3 or TRBV12-4 to TRBJ1-4, with D possibly TRBD1 on 6 matching bases. The length of the CDR3 is 15 residues. Trimming took off 4 bases at V and 7 bases at J, with 16 bases between the two ends. CDR3 DNA: TGTGCCAGCAGTTCCCACCGGACAGCTCGTGAAAAACTGTTTTTT. This codes for CASSSHRTAREKLFF.

In this sample, this clonotype turned up many times. The CDR3 DNA reads as TGCAGCGTTGAAGAATTCGGCTACGAGCAGTACTTC. Translating it yields CSVEEFGYEQYF. This chain connects TRBV29-1 to TRBJ2-7; D is undetermined. V lost 0 bases to trimming and J lost 3 bases, with 6 bases between them. Germline V gives CDR1 SQVTM, CDR2 ANQGSEA. This CDR3 is 12 amino acids long.

The chain is built from TRBV20-1 and TRBJ2-6; the D call may be TRBD1 or TRBD2 (5 bases each). Trimming removed 6 bases at V and 0 bases at J, with 12 bases between. The CDR3 sequence is 15 residues long. The germline V gene has CDR1 DFQATT and CDR2 SNEGSKA (reference sequence). The CDR3 reads CSAMGPRSGANVLTF. CDR3 DNA sequence: TGCAGTGCAATGGGACCACGCTCTGGGGCCAACGTCCTGACTTTC.

J is TRBJ2-7 and V is TRBV30; TRBD1 is a possible D gene (5 bases). Trimming stripped 0 bases from V and 7 bases from J, with 13 bases between. The CDR3 is 13 amino acids. Germline CDR1 GTSNPN, CDR2 SVGIG (reference sequence). CDR3 in DNA: TGTGCCTGGAGTGTAATCAGGGCTGGGGAGCAGTACTTC. Translating gives CAWSVIRAGEQYF. The full variable domain, with the rest looked up from reference TRBV30 and TRBJ2-7, is SQTIHQWPATLVQPVGSPLSLECTVEGTSNPNLYWYRQAAGRGLQLLFYSVGIGQISSEVPQNLSASRPQDRQFILSSKKLLLSDSGFYLCAWSVIRAGEQYFGPGTRLTVT.

In its sample, this clonotype was seen a few times. The rearrangement uses TRBV12-3 or TRBV12-4 and TRBJ1-5; D call uncertain. V lost 3 bases, J lost 2 bases, and 11 bases lay in between. There are 15 residues in the CDR3. The CDR3 DNA sequence: TGTGCCAGCAGTTTGGCGCCGCAGGGCAATCAGCCCCAGCATTTT. Its translation is CASSLAPQGNQPQHF.

The chain recombines TRBV6-2 or TRBV6-3 with TRBJ2-7; 10 nucleotides align to TRBD1. V was pared by 6 bases and J by 7 bases, with 12 bases of the junction left unmatched. In germline, CDR1 is MNHEY, CDR2 SVGEGT. This CDR3 is 15 amino acids long. DNA of the CDR3: TGTGCCAGCAGCGATCCGGGACAGGGGATATGGGAGCAGTACTTC. As protein: CASSDPGQGIWEQYF.

The chain links TRBV20-1 to TRBJ2-7; tentatively, D is TRBD2 (7 bases). Trimming took off 6 bases at V and 2 bases at J, with 20 bases between the two ends. The CDR3 is 15 amino acids. Per the germline V gene, CDR1 is DFQATT and CDR2 is SNEGSKA (reference sequence). The CDR3 region has the DNA TGCAGTGCCCGGACAGCAGCGGGACGAACCTACGAGCAGTACTTC. As protein: CSARTAAGRTYEQYF.

This clonotype was detected ten times or more. The V call is TRBV10-3, the J call TRBJ2-7, with D perhaps assigned TRBD1 or TRBD2 (5 bases each). CDR1 and CDR2 (germline): ENHRY, SYGVKD. CDR3 size: 13 residues. With 7 bases removed from V and 4 bases from J, the gap between germline ends came to 14 bases. This CDR3 is CAIMGPTHYEQYF. CDR3 DNA: TGTGCCATCATGGGACCAACGCATTACGAGCAGTACTTC.

The genes are TRBV29-1 and TRBJ2-7, with TRBD2 matching over 10 bases. The CDR3 is 14 residues long. The J segment lost 3 bases and the V segment lost 4 bases, leaving 6 bases of the junction unmatched. Germline CDR1 reads SQVTM; CDR2 reads ANQGSEA. CDR3 sequence: CSVAAGGPHYEQYF. The DNA for the CDR3 is TGCAGCGTTGCAGCGGGAGGGCCCCACTACGAGCAGTACTTC.

This clonotype was found many times. The V and J genes are TRBV21-1 and TRBJ2-7; the table's D call, TRBD2, has no DNA check behind it. TRBV21-1 is given as a pseudogene. The CDR3 is 17 amino acids. In nucleotides, the CDR3 is TGTGCCAGCAGCAAAAACAGTCACCGGCCCACCTTGTGCGAGCAGTACTTC. Its protein is CASSKNSHRPTLCEQYF.

This clonotype was picked up a small number of times. The chain employs TRBV20-1 and TRBJ2-2; D is ambiguous. V lost 6 bases to trimming and J lost 0 bases, with 17 bases between them. The CDR3 has 16 amino acids. Germline CDR1 DFQATT, CDR2 SNEGSKA (reference sequence). The CDR3, as DNA: TGCAGTGCGGTCCCAATAGAGGACGCGAACACCGGGGAGCTGTTTTTT. Translating gives CSAVPIEDANTGELFF.

This clonotype was seen only once. CDR3 loop: CSADRGFGQPQHF. CDR3 sequence (DNA): TGCAGTGCCGACCGGGGATTTGGTCAGCCCCAGCATTTT. The gene calls are TRBV20-1 and TRBJ1-5; D unresolved. There are 13 residues in the CDR3. V was trimmed by 6 bases and J by 6 bases, leaving 15 bases between them. Germline loops: CDR1 DFQATT, CDR2 SNEGSKA (reference sequence).

This clonotype appeared many times. The chain has TRBV12-3 or TRBV12-4 and TRBJ2-2; the D is unclear. V was clipped by 0 bases and J by 6 bases, with 2 bases between them. The CDR3 is 12 residues long. As DNA, the CDR3 is TGTGCCAGCAGTTTAGCGCCCGGGGAGCTGTTTTTT. Protein: CASSLAPGELFF.

This chain uses TRBV20-1 with TRBJ2-7; D is unclear. The germline V gene has CDR1 DFQATT and CDR2 SNEGSKA (reference sequence). The CDR3 sequence is 12 residues long. V lost 0 bases, J lost 3 bases, and 6 bases lay in between. CDR3 nucleotides: TGCAGTGCTAGAGATCTGGACTACGAGCAGTACTTC. Translating it yields CSARDLDYEQYF.

This clonotype has more than one count but fewer than ten. The rearrangement links TRBV7-2 to TRBJ2-7, with D hard to call. CDR1 and CDR2 (germline): SGHTA, FQGNSA. The CDR3 length is 14 residues. The ends were cut back, 3 bases at V and 5 bases at J, with 14 bases in the middle. The CDR3 sequence is CASSFPNSAHEQYF. The CDR3 DNA sequence: TGTGCCAGCAGCTTTCCGAATTCCGCCCACGAGCAGTACTTC.

This clonotype was recorded at least ten times. The V gene is TRBV20-1, the J gene TRBJ2-7; 8 bases align to TRBD1. Germline values: CDR1 DFQATT, CDR2 SNEGSKA (reference sequence). V was clipped by 5 bases and J by 2 bases; unmatched bases: 14. CDR3 size: 16 residues. The CDR3 reads CSAQDLKTGDPYEQYF. CDR3 sequence (DNA): TGCAGTGCTCAGGATTTGAAGACAGGGGACCCCTACGAGCAGTACTTC.

A remark on this clonotype: The junction departs from the called germline gene at one end, perhaps through a read error. The chain links TRBV4-3 to TRBJ2-7, with a possible D match to TRBD2 (6 bases). This CDR3 comprises 15 residues. Germline CDR1 reads LGHNA; CDR2 reads YSLEER. DNA for the CDR3: TGCGCCAGCAGCCAAGAACCCGGCGGGGTCTACGGGCAGTACTTC. This codes for CASSQEPGGVYGQYF.

This clonotype has a handful of counts. CDR3 bases: TGTGCCACCAGCCCCAACTCGGGGGAGGCCAAAAACATTCAGTACTTC. Its translation is CATSPNSGEAKNIQYF. The V and J genes are TRBV10-3 and TRBJ2-4; weak D call: TRBD2 (6 bases). Germline V CDR1 and CDR2: ENHRY, SYGVKD. The CDR3 length is 16 residues. The V gene lost 10 bases and the J gene lost 1 base, with 20 bases spanning the gap.

This clonotype has only a few counts. V usage is TRBV20-1 and J usage is TRBJ2-1; 7 bases match TRBD2. Germline assignment: CDR1 DFQATT and CDR2 SNEGSKA (reference sequence). Trimming cost V 5 bases and J 6 bases; bases outside gene matches: 13. The CDR3 contains 15 residues. CDR3 residues: CSAPNGGGVSNEQFF. The CDR3 nucleotides read TGCAGTGCTCCTAACGGGGGAGGGGTGTCCAATGAGCAGTTCTTC.